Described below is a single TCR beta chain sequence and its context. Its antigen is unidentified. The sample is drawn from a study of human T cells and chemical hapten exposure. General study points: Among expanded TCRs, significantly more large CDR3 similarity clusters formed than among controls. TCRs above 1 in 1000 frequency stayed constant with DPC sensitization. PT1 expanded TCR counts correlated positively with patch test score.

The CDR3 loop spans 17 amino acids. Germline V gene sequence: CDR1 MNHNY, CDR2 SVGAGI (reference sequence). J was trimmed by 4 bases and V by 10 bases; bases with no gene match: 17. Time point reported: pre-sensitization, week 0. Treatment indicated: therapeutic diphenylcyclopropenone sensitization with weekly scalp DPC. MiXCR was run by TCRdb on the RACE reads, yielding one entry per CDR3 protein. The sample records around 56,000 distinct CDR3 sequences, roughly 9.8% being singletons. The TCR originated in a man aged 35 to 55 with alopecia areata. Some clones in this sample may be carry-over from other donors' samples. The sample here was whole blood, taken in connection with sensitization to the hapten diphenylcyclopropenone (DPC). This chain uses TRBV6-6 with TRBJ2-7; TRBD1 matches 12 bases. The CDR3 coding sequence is TGTGCCACGGTAGAAGGGACAGGGGGCCCCCCGGGGTACGAGCAGTACTTC. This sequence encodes CATVEGTGGPPGYEQYF.